The source of this T cell receptor (beta chain) is a study of blood T cell repertoires in COVID-19. For the study at large: Sites across the United States, Italy and Spain contributed samples from acute and convalescent COVID-19. Nucleic acid was either cDNA or gDNA, and it came from T cells, B-cell-depleted T cells, or PBMCs.

The germline V gene encodes CDR1 LNHDA and CDR2 SQIVND (reference sequence). V was cut by 5 bases and J by 4 bases, with 17 bases left in between. The length of the CDR3 is 15 residues. Original analysis: From reference gene primer amplification, estimates of nucleated cell counts were derived. TCRdb's copy holds only in-frame clones and misses some; the assay was immunoSEQ multiplex PCR. That table is the source of V, J and clone size, and D and trimming were worked out from the DNA. The profile shows around 250,000 clones, over 75% of them singletons. Source material: peripheral blood. This chain uses TRBV19 with TRBJ1-2; D is ambiguous. This TCR derives from a human donor in a cohort sampled during active COVID-19. The CDR3 DNA sequence: TGTGCCAGTAGTGCGTACGGGGAAAGGGTCTATGGCTACACCTTC. Protein: CASSAYGERVYGYTF.